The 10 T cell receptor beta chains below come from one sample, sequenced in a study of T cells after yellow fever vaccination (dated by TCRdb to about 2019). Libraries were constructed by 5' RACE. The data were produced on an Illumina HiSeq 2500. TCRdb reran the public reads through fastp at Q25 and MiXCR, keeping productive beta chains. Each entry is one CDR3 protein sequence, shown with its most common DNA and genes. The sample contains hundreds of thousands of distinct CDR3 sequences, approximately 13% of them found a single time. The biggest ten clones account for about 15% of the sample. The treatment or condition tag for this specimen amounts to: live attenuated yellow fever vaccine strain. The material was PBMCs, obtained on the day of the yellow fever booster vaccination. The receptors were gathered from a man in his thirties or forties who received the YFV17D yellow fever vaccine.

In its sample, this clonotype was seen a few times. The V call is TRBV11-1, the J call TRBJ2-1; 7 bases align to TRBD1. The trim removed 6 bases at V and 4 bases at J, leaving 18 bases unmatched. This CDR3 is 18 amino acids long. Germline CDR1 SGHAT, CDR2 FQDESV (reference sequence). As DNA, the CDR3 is TGTGCCAGCAGTTATTATCTCGGGGCAGGGGGAAAGTACAATGAGCAGTTCTTC. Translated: CASSYYLGAGGKYNEQFF.

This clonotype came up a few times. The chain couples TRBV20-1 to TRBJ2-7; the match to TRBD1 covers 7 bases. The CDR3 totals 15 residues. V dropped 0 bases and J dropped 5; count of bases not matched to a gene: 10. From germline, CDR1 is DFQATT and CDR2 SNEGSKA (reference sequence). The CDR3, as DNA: TGCAGTGCTAGAGATTTGGTAGGGGGCGCGGACGAGCAGTACTTC. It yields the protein CSARDLVGGADEQYF.

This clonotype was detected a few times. This CDR3 is CASSLGLAEASYNEQFF. In DNA, the CDR3 is TGTGCCAGCAGTCTGGGACTAGCGGAGGCCTCCTACAATGAGCAGTTCTTC. The chain couples TRBV3-1 to TRBJ2-1, with 11 nucleotides matching TRBD2. The CDR3 is 17 amino acids. J gave up 0 bases and V 6 bases, and 7 bases lay outside the gene matches. In germline, CDR1 is LGHDT, CDR2 YNNKEL (reference sequence).

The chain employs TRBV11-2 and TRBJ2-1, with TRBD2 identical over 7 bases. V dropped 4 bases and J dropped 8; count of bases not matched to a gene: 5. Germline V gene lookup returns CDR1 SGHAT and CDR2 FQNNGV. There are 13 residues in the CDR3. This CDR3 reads CASSYGLVDEQFF. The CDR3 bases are TGTGCCAGCAGCTACGGACTAGTAGATGAGCAGTTCTTC.

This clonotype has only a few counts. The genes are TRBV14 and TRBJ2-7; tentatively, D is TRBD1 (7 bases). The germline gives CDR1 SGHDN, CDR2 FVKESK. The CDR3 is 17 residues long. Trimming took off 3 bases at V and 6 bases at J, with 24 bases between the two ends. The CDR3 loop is CASSQSGTARLEGEQYF. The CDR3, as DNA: TGTGCCAGCAGCCAGTCCGGGACAGCCAGGTTGGAGGGCGAGCAGTACTTC.

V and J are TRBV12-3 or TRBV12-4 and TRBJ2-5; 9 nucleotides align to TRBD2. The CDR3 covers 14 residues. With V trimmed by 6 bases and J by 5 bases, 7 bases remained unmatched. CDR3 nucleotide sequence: TGTGCCAGCAGCGATAGCGGGAGAGGGGAGACCCAGTACTTC. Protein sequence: CASSDSGRGETQYF.

The CDR3: CASMRTSGSNEQFF. Here the CDR3 DNA reads TGTGCCAGCATGAGGACTAGCGGGAGCAACGAGCAGTTCTTC. The chain joins TRBV2 to TRBJ2-1; 13 bases map to TRBD2. V dropped 7 bases and J dropped 10; count of bases not matched to a gene: 7. This CDR3 region has 14 residues. CDR1 is SNHLY, CDR2 FYNNEI, per germline.

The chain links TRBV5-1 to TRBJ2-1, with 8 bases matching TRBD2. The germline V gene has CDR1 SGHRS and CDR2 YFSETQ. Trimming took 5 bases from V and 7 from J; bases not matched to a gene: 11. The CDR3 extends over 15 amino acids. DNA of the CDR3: TGCGCCAGCAGGGCGCTTGGCGGGGGGAAAAATGAGCAGTTCTTC. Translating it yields CASRALGGGKNEQFF.

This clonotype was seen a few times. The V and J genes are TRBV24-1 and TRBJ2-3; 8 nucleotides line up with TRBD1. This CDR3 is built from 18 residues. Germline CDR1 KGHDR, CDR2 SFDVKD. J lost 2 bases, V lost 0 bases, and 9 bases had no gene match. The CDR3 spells CATSDLGTGTGFTDTQYF. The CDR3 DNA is TGTGCCACCAGTGATTTGGGTACCGGGACAGGCTTCACAGATACGCAGTATTTT.

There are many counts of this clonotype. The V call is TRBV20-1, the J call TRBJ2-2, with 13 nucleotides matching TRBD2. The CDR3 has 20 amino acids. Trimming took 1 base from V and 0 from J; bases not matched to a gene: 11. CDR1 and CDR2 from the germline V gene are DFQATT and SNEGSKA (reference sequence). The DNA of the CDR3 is TGCAGTGCTAGAGGATCCGGGACTAGCGGGATGGCGGCGAACACCGGGGAGCTGTTTTTT. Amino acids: CSARGSGTSGMAANTGELFF.